The rows below give T cell receptor beta chains drawn from one sample of a study of blood T cell repertoires in COVID-19. Assay used: immunoSEQ multiplex PCR; TCRdb lists only in-frame clones, some missing. This table has 190,000 or so clones, less than 90% appearing once. The sequenced material came from peripheral blood. The receptor set was obtained from an older woman with acute or convalescent COVID-19. Each CDR3 is given with its conserved first and last residue. Fields, in order: J gene, D gene, V gene, clone size, CDR3 protein, CDR3 DNA. The D gene is left open where the match is weak. Expanded clones are given a class, and other clones once, few, many or no size at all.

J: TRBJ1-6
D: NA
V: TRBV3-1/TRBV3-2
size: NA
CDR3: CASSQLDRTPRF
DNA: TGTGCCAGCAGCCAGCTAGACAGGACTCCCCGCTTT

J: TRBJ2-4
D: TRBD1
V: TRBV11-3
size: NA
CDR3: CASSLGQGNIQYF
DNA: TGTGCCAGCAGCCTCGGACAGGGAAACATTCAGTACTTC

J: TRBJ2-7
D: TRBD1
V: TRBV10-2
size: NA
CDR3: CASQLPTGSSYEQYF
DNA: TGCGCCAGCCAGCTCCCGACAGGGAGCTCCTACGAGCAGTACTTC

J: TRBJ1-6
D: NA
V: TRBV20-1
size: few
CDR3: CSASYRDRSPLHF
DNA: TGCAGTGCTAGTTACCGGGATCGTTCACCCCTCCACTTT

J: TRBJ2-2
D: TRBD1
V: TRBV5-1
size: NA
CDR3: CASSLILGQTGELFF
DNA: TGCGCCAGCAGCTTGATCCTGGGACAGACCGGGGAGCTGTTTTTT

J: TRBJ1-6
D: NA
V: TRBV5-5
size: NA
CDR3: CASSLADSLGRSLHF
DNA: TGTGCCAGCAGCTTGGCCGATTCACTGGGGCGGTCCCTCCACTTT

J: TRBJ2-2
D: TRBD2
V: TRBV15
size: NA
CDR3: CATSGEPSGRSTGELFF
DNA: TGTGCCACCAGCGGCGAACCTAGCGGGAGAAGTACCGGGGAGCTGTTTTTT

J: TRBJ2-1
D: NA
V: TRBV3-1/TRBV3-2
size: NA
CDR3: CASSSRDSYNEQFF
DNA: TGTGCCAGCAGCTCCCGGGACTCGTACAATGAGCAGTTCTTC

J: TRBJ1-3
D: NA
V: TRBV28
size: NA
CDR3: CASRVSQGLSGNTIYF
DNA: TGTGCCAGCAGGGTATCACAGGGTCTCTCTGGAAACACCATATATTTT

J: TRBJ1-1
D: NA
V: TRBV2
size: NA
CDR3: CASSELEGITEAFF
DNA: TGTGCCAGCAGTGAACTGGAGGGTATCACTGAAGCTTTCTTT

J: TRBJ2-7
D: NA
V: TRBV5-4
size: NA
CDR3: CASSPGPAYEQYF
DNA: TGTGCCAGCAGCCCAGGGCCCGCCTACGAGCAGTACTTC

J: TRBJ1-2
D: NA
V: TRBV11-2
size: NA
CDR3: CASSPGLTYGYTF
DNA: TGTGCCAGCAGCCCGGGACTGACGTATGGCTACACCTTC

J: TRBJ1-2
D: NA
V: TRBV5-1
size: NA
CDR3: CASSLGRGAVGYTF
DNA: TGCGCCAGCAGCTTGGGTCGGGGAGCGGTTGGCTACACCTTC

J: TRBJ2-1
D: NA
V: TRBV7-2
size: NA
CDR3: CASSHDTYNEQFF
DNA: TGTGCCAGCAGCCACGACACCTACAATGAGCAGTTCTTC